This T cell receptor beta chain was sequenced in a study of early stage breast cancer tumors. Across the study: ER+/PR+/HER2- status applied to twelve of 16 invasive breast tumors. Approximately 10-fold was the mean read coverage per sample.

In germline, CDR1 is SGDLS, CDR2 YYNGEE. The CDR3 runs 14 residues. Trimming removed 3 bases from V and 7 bases from J; junction bases left unmatched: 6. Some clones are missing from TCRdb's copy, which holds only in-frame ones; the method was immunoSEQ multiplex PCR. The table has about 72,000 clones, more than 60% seen once. Sequencing input: blood. The chain joins TRBV9 to TRBJ1-4, with TRBD1 identical over 7 bases. The TCR originated in a person aged 55 to 75 with breast cancer. This CDR3 reads CASSAGGFAEKLFF. The DNA of the CDR3 is TGTGCCAGCAGCGCAGGGGGTTTTGCTGAAAAACTGTTTTTT.